The 10 T cell receptor beta chains reported below all come from one sample, sequenced in a study of blood T cell repertoires in COVID-19. The assay was immunoSEQ multiplex PCR, and TCRdb's table has in-frame clones only and misses some. This table holds 70,000 to 90,000 clones, more than 80% found once. The specimen sequenced was peripheral blood. All receptors come from a woman aged 60-70 years with acute or convalescent COVID-19.

This clone appeared once. The chain employs TRBV5-6 and TRBJ2-3; 10 nucleotides line up with TRBD1. This CDR3 has 15 residues. Per germline, CDR1 SGHDT and CDR2 YYEEEE. J lost 4 bases, V lost 4 bases, and 6 bases had no gene match. The CDR3: CASSPGTGEPDTQYF. As DNA, the CDR3 is TGTGCCAGCAGCCCCGGGACAGGGGAGCCAGATACGCAGTATTTT. The full variable domain, its missing parts supplied by reference TRBV5-6 and TRBJ2-3, is DAGVTQSPTHLIKTRGQQVTLRCSPKSGHDTVSWYQQALGQGPQFIFQYYEEEERQRGNFPDRFSGHQFPNYSSELNVNALLLGDSALYLCASSPGTGEPDTQYFGPGTRLTVL.

In its sample, this clone was seen a few times. The chain is built from TRBV5-4 and TRBJ1-5; D remains unclear. V lost 1 base to trimming and J lost 5 bases, with 4 bases between them. The V gene's germline CDR1 is SGHNT and CDR2 YYREEE (reference sequence). The CDR3 sequence is 12 residues long. CDR3 amino acids: CASSLRDQPQHF. The DNA for the CDR3 is TGTGCCAGCAGCTTGCGCGATCAGCCCCAGCATTTT.

The V and J genes are TRBV19 and TRBJ2-5, with D possibly being TRBD2 (5 bases). The V and J ends lost 4 bases and 5 bases respectively, with 17 bases between them. Germline V gene lookup returns CDR1 LNHDA and CDR2 SQIVND (reference sequence). The CDR3 contains 15 residues. The CDR3 loop is CASSSVGRYGETQYF. In nucleotides, the CDR3 is TGTGCCAGTAGTAGTGTAGGGAGATATGGGGAGACCCAGTACTTC.

The V gene is TRBV2, the J gene TRBJ1-1; D remains unclear. The germline V gene encodes CDR1 SNHLY and CDR2 FYNNEI. This CDR3 spans 13 amino acids. Trimming took off 4 bases at V and 3 bases at J, with 9 bases between the two ends. CDR3 nucleotides: TGTGCCAGCAGTGCCTCCCGTGACACTGAAGCTTTCTTT. Protein: CASSASRDTEAFF.

CDR3 region: CASRTIDRLVYEQYF. The CDR3 nucleotides are TGTGCCAGCAGAACAATAGACAGATTAGTCTACGAGCAGTACTTC. This chain joins TRBV28 and TRBJ2-7; D perhaps matches TRBD1 (5 bases). V was trimmed by 6 bases and J by 3 bases, leaving 18 bases between them. Germline CDR1 MDHEN, CDR2 SYDVKM. The length of the CDR3 is 15 residues.

V is TRBV9 and J is TRBJ1-2, with 10 bases that match TRBD1. The CDR3 loop spans 18 amino acids. Germline V gene data show CDR1 as SGDLS and CDR2 as YYNGEE. Trimming at V came to 0 bases and at J to 5 bases, leaving 13 bases not matched to a gene. The CDR3 here is CASSVEDRGIGLRYGYTF. The CDR3 DNA sequence: TGTGCCAGCAGCGTAGAGGACAGGGGGATTGGTCTAAGGTATGGCTACACCTTC.

The chain links TRBV5-6 to TRBJ1-1; no clear D gene. Germline lookup yields CDR1 SGHDT and CDR2 YYEEEE. The CDR3 sequence is 16 residues long. V was cut by 2 bases and J by 0 bases, with 14 bases left in between. CDR3 DNA: TGTGCCAGCAGCTTCCGGGAACCAGGACTGAACACTGAAGCTTTCTTT. It specifies CASSFREPGLNTEAFF.

The J gene is TRBJ1-1, the V gene TRBV4-1; D perhaps matches TRBD1 (6 bases). Germline V gene data show CDR1 as MGHRA and CDR2 as YSYEKL. With 4 bases removed from V and 3 bases from J, the gap between germline ends came to 12 bases. This CDR3 spans 14 amino acids. CDR3 amino acids: CASSPGDGDTEAFF. The CDR3 DNA reads as TGCGCCAGCAGCCCAGGGGACGGGGACACTGAAGCTTTCTTT.

The chain recombines TRBV4-1 with TRBJ1-5; a possible D gene is TRBD1 (6 bases). Germline V gene lookup returns CDR1 MGHRA and CDR2 YSYEKL. Trimming cost V 2 bases and J 6 bases, with 14 bases left between them. The CDR3 is 15 amino acids. CDR3 nucleotides: TGCGCCAGCAGCCAATTTACAGGGAATGGTCAGCCCCAGCATTTT. This gives the protein CASSQFTGNGQPQHF.

CDR3 loop: CASSLGHGTGQETQYF. DNA of the CDR3: TGTGCCAGCAGCTTAGGCCACGGAACAGGTCAAGAGACCCAGTACTTC. The V call is TRBV7-8, the J call TRBJ2-5; tentative D call: TRBD1 (5 bases). V lost 1 base and J lost 2, with 14 bases in between. Per the germline V gene, CDR1 is SGHVS and CDR2 is FQNEAQ. This CDR3 spans 16 amino acids.